This T cell receptor beta chain was observed in a study of T cell changes during pregnancy in multiple sclerosis. The table came from immunoSEQ multiplex PCR; TCRdb's copy has only in-frame clones and leaves some out. Of around 30,000 clones listed, 85% to 95% are singletons. V was clipped by 1 base and J by 2 bases; unmatched bases: 7. The CDR3 contains 17 residues. CDR1 is LGHNA, CDR2 YSLEER, per germline. The receptor comes from a female donor with multiple sclerosis, enrolled in a pregnancy study. The rearrangement links TRBV4-3 to TRBJ1-2, with 10 bases identical to TRBD1. This material consisted of CD4+ T cells from peripheral blood mononuclear cells, taken in the second trimester of pregnancy. The CDR3, as DNA: TGCGCCAGCAGCCAAGGGGTGACAGGGGGCGTGAACTATGGCTACACCTTC. Translating it yields CASSQGVTGGVNYGYTF.